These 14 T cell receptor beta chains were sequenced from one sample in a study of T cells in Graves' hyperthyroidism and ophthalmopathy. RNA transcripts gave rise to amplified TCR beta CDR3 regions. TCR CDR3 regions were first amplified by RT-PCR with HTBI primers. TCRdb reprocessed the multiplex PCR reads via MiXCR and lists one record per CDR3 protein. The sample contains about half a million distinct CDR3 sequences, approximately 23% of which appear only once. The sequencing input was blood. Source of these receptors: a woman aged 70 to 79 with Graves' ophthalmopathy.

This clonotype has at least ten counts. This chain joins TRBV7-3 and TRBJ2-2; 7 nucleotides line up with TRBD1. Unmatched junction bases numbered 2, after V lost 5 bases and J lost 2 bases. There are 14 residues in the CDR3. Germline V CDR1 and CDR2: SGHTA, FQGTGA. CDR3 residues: CASSRQGNTGELFF. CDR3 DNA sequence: TGTGCCAGCAGCCGACAGGGAAACACCGGGGAGCTGTTTTTT.

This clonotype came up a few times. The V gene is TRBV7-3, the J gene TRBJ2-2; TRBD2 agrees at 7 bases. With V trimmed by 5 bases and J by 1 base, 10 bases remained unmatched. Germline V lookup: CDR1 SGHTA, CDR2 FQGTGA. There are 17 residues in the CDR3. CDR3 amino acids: CASSPSPASGNTGELFF. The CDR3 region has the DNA TGTGCCAGCAGCCCATCGCCGGCTAGCGGGAACACCGGGGAGCTGTTTTTT.

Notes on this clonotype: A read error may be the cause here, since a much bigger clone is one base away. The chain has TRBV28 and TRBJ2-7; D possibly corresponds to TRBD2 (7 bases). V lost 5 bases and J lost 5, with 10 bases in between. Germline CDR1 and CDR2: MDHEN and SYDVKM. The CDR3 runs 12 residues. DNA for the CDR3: TGTGCCAGCAGTCGGGGGGCAAACGAGCAGTACTTC. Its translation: CASSRGANEQYF.

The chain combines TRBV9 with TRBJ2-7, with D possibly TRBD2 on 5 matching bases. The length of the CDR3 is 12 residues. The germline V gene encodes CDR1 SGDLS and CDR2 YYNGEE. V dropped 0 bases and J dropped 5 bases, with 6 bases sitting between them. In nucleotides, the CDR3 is TGTGCCAGCAGCGTAGCCGGGGACGAGCAGTACTTC. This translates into CASSVAGDEQYF.

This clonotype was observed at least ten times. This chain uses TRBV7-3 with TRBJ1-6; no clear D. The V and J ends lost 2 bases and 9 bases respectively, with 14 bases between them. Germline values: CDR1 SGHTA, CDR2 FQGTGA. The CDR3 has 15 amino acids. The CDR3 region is CASSLGSLGSSPLHF. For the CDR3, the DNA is TGTGCCAGCAGCTTAGGCTCTCTGGGGAGTTCACCCCTCCACTTT.

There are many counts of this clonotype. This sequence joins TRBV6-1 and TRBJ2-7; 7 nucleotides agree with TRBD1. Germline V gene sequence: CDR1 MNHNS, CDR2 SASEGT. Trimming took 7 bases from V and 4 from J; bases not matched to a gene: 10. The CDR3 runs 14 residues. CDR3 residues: CASNTGTELYEQYF. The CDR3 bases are TGTGCCAGCAACACCGGGACAGAGTTATACGAGCAGTACTTC.

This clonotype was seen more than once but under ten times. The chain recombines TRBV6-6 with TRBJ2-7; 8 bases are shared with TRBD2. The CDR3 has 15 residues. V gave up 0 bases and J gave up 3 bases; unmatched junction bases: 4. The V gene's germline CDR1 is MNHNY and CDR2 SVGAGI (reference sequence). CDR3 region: CASSYSRGENYEQYF. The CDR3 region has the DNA TGTGCCAGCAGTTACTCGCGGGGGGAGAACTACGAGCAGTACTTC.

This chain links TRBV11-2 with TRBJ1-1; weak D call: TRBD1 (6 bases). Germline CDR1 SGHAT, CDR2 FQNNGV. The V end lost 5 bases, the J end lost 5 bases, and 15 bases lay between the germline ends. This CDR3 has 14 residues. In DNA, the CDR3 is TGTGCCAGCAGCCAAACAGGGTTTTGGACTGAAGCTTTCTTT. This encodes CASSQTGFWTEAFF.

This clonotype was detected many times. Here the CDR3 reads CASSLGYNEQFF. In DNA, the CDR3 is TGTGCCAGCAGCTTAGGGTACAATGAGCAGTTCTTC. J is TRBJ2-1 and V is TRBV7-2; D is uncertain. CDR1 SGHTA and CDR2 FQGNSA come from the germline V gene. Trimming pared 1 base from V and 4 bases from J, leaving 2 bases between. This CDR3 has 12 residues. Drawing the rest from reference TRBV7-2 and TRBJ2-1, the complete variable domain is GAGVSQSPSNKVTEKGKDVELRCDPISGHTALYWYRQSLGQGLEFLIYFQGNSAPDKSGLPSDRFSAERTGGSVSTLTIQRTQQEDSAVYLCASSLGYNEQFFGPGTRLTVL.

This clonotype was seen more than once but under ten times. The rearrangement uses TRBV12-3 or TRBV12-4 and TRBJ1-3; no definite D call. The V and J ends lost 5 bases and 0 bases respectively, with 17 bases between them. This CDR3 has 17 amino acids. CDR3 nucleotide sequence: TGTGCCAGCAGTGACCCTATGACACCTTACTCTGGAAACACCATATATTTT. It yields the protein CASSDPMTPYSGNTIYF.

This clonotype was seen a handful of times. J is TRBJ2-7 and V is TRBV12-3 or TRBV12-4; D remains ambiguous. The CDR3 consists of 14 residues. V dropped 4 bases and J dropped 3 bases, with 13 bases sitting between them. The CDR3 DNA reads TGTGCCAGCAGTTCGGGCCTCTGGGACTACGAGCAGTACTTC. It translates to CASSSGLWDYEQYF.

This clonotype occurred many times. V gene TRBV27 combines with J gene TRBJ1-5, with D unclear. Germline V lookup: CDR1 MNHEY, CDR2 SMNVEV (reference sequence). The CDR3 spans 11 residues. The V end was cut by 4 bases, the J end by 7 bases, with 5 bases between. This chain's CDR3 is CASSYGQPQHF. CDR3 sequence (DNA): TGTGCCAGCAGTTATGGGCAGCCCCAGCATTTT.

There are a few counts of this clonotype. The CDR3 nucleotides read TGTGCCAGTAGTATAGGGAGGGGTAAGGAGTTCAATCAGCCCCAGCATTTT. Translation gives CASSIGRGKEFNQPQHF. The rearrangement links TRBV19 to TRBJ1-5; D is perhaps TRBD1 (5 bases). V lost 1 base and J lost 3, with 16 bases in between. The CDR3 has 17 residues. From germline, CDR1 is LNHDA and CDR2 SQIVND (reference sequence).

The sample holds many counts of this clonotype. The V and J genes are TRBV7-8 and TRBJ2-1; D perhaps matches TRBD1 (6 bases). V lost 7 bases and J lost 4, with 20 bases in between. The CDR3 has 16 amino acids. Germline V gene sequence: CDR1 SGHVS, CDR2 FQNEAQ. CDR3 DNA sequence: TGTGCCAGCATGACCCCGGCTGGGGGCTCTTACAATGAGCAGTTCTTC. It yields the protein CASMTPAGGSYNEQFF.